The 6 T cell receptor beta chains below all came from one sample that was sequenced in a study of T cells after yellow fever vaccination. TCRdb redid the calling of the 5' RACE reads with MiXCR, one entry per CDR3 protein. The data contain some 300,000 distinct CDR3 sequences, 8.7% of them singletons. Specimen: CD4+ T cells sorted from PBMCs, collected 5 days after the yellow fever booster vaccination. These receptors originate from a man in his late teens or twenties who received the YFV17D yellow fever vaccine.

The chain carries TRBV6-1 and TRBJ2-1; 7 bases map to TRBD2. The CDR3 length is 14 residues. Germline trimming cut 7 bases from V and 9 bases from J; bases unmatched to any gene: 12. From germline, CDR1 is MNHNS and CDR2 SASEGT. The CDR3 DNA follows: TGTGCCAGCATGGGCAAGGGAGGGATCGTTGAGCAGTTCTTC. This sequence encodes CASMGKGGIVEQFF.

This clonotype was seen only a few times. CDR3 in amino acids: CASSLAGAGTEKLFF. In DNA, the CDR3 is TGTGCCAGCAGCTTGGCGGGGGCGGGGACTGAAAAACTGTTTTTT. The chain combines TRBV5-5 with TRBJ1-4; weak D call: TRBD1 (6 bases). Germline loops: CDR1 SGHKS, CDR2 YYEKEE (reference sequence). This CDR3 region has 15 residues. Trimming pared 0 bases from V and 7 bases from J, leaving 13 bases between.

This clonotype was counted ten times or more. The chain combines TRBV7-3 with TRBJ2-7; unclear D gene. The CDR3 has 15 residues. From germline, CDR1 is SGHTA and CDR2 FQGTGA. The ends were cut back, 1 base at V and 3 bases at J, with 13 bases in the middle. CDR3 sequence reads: CASSLNPAHYYEQYF. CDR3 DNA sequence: TGTGCCAGCAGCTTAAACCCAGCCCACTACTACGAGCAGTACTTC.

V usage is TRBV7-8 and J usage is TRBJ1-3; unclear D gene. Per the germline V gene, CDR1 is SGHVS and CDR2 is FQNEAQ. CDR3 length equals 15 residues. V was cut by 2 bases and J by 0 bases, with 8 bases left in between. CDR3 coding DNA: TGTGCCAGCAGCTTAAGTAAGGGCTCTGGAAACACCATATATTTT. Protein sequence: CASSLSKGSGNTIYF.

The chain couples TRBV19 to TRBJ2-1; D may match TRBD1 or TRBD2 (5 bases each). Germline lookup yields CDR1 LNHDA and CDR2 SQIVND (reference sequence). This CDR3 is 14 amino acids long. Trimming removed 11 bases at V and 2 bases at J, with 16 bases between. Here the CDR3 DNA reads TGTGCCGCCGGAGAGGGGCGACCCTACAATGAGCAGTTCTTC. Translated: CAAGEGRPYNEQFF. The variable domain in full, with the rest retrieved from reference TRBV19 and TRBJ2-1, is DGGITQSPKYLFRKEGQNVTLSCEQNLNHDAMYWYRQDPGQGLRLIYYSQIVNDFQKGDIAEGYSVSREKKESFPLTVTSAQKNPTAFYLCAAGEGRPYNEQFFGPGTRLTVL.

The CDR3 sequence is CASSYRAGGTGELFF. CDR3 in DNA: TGTGCCAGCAGTTACCGCGCGGGGGGCACCGGGGAGCTGTTTTTT. V usage is TRBV6-5 and J usage is TRBJ2-2; TRBD2 aligns across 8 bases. The junction had 3 bases not matched to a gene; V was cut back by 2 bases and J by 4 bases. CDR1 is MNHEY and CDR2 is SVGAGI in the germline V gene. The CDR3 has 15 amino acids.